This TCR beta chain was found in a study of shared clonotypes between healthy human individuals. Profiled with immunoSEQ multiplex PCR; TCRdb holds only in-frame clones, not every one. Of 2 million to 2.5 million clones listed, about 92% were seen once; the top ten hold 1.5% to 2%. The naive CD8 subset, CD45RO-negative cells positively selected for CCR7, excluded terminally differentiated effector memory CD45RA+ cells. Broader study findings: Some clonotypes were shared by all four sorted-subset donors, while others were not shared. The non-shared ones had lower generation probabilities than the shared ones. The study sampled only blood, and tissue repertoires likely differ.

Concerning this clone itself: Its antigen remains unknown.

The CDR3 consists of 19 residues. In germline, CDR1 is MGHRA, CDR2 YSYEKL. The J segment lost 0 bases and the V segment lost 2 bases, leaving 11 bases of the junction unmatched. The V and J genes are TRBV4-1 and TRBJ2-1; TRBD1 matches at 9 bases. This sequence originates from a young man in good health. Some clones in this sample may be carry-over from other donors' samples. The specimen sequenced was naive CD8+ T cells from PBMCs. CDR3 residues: CASSQRQGVLAASYNEQFF. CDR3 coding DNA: TGCGCCAGCAGCCAACGACAGGGGGTCTTAGCTGCCTCCTACAATGAGCAGTTCTTC.